A selection of T cell receptor beta chains follows, all from one sample in a study of blood T cell repertoires in COVID-19. This table comes from immunoSEQ multiplex PCR, and its TCRdb copy is limited to in-frame clones, with some not included. The sample lists about 210,000 clones, about 79% seen once, with 2% to 2.5% in the top ten. The specimen sequenced was peripheral blood. The receptors were sampled from a man aged 40-50 years who had recovered from COVID-19. CDR3s include the opening cysteine and the closing phenylalanine or tryptophan. The D gene is left open where the match is weak. The size field is filled for only some rows; it gives once, few, many or a size class.

V gene	clone size	D gene	J gene	CDR3 DNA	CDR3 protein
TRBV27	-	TRBD2	TRBJ2-5	TGTGCCAGCAGTTTCCGGCGGGGGAATCAAGAGACCCAGTACTTC	CASSFRRGNQETQYF
TRBV5-1	-	TRBD1	TRBJ1-2	TGCGCCAGCAGCTCCCGGACAGGGGGCTCCTATGGCTACACCTTC	CASSSRTGGSYGYTF
TRBV4-3	few	TRBD1	TRBJ1-5	TGCGCCAGCAGCCAAGAGAACAGGGGGTTATTTCCCCAGCATTTT	CASSQENRGLFPQHF
TRBV5-4	-	TRBD2	TRBJ2-3	TGTGCCAGCAGCCTAGCGGGAGCTTCCACAGATACGCAGTATTTT	CASSLAGASTDTQYF
TRBV6-5	-	TRBD1	TRBJ2-7	TGTGCCAGCAGTTACCCCGGGACAGTCAACTCCTACGAGCAGTACTTC	CASSYPGTVNSYEQYF
TRBV6-5	-	TRBD1	TRBJ1-6	TGTGCCAGTGTTGAGTACAGGGGTTTCTCACCCCTCCACTTT	CASVEYRGFSPLHF
TRBV12-3/TRBV12-4	-	-	TRBJ1-2	TGTGCCAGCAGTATCACAGATAACTATGGCTACACCTTC	CASSITDNYGYTF
TRBV20-1	once	TRBD2	TRBJ2-3	TGCAGTGCTAGTCCTCCGACGGGACTAGCGGGAGGGAGCACAGATACGCAGTATTTT	CSASPPTGLAGGSTDTQYF
TRBV10-3	once	-	TRBJ2-7	TGTGCCATCAGTGAGCCCTTCGGACAGTCCTACGAGCAGTACTTC	CAISEPFGQSYEQYF
TRBV19	-	-	TRBJ2-2	TGTGCCAGTGCGGACAGGAACACCGGGGAGCTGTTTTTT	CASADRNTGELFF
TRBV7-2	-	TRBD1	TRBJ1-3	TGTGCCAGCAGCTTAGAGGGACAGGGGGGTGGAAACACCATATATTTT	CASSLEGQGGGNTIYF
TRBV3-1/TRBV3-2	-	-	TRBJ2-7	TGTGCCAGCAGCCAAGGAGTAAGAGGTCGTTACGCCTACGAGCAGTACTTC	CASSQGVRGRYAYEQYF
TRBV9	-	-	TRBJ2-3	TGTGCCAGCAGCGTAGCTGGGCTAGCTACAGATACGCAGTATTTT	CASSVAGLATDTQYF
TRBV5-1	few	-	TRBJ2-1	TGCGCCAGCAGCCCCGTGCGAGGGTCCTCCTACAATGAGCAGTTCTTC	CASSPVRGSSYNEQFF
TRBV7-2	-	TRBD2	TRBJ2-7	TGTGCCAGTGGAAACGGGAGGGCCGGATACGAGCAGTACTTC	CASGNGRAGYEQYF
TRBV10-1	-	TRBD2	TRBJ2-1	TGCGCCAGCAGGGAACTAGCGGGAGGACGCAATGAGCAGTTCTTC	CASRELAGGRNEQFF
TRBV5-4	-	-	TRBJ1-2	TGTGCCAGCACCCTTGGGGCAGGGGATGGCTACACCTTC	CASTLGAGDGYTF
TRBV6-5	-	-	TRBJ2-7	TGTGCCAGCAGGCGGCAGATGGAATCCTACGAGCAGTACTTC	CASRRQMESYEQYF
TRBV7-9	-	TRBD1	TRBJ2-7	TGTGCCAGCAGCTTTTGGGACAGAGCCTCCTACGAGCAGTACTTC	CASSFWDRASYEQYF
TRBV6-5	-	-	TRBJ1-2	TGTGCCAGCAAGCGTGGGTATGGCTACACCTTC	CASKRGYGYTF
TRBV4-1	-	-	TRBJ2-5	TGCGCCAGCAGCCAAGATCCCAGAATTGGAGAGACCCAGTACTTC	CASSQDPRIGETQYF
TRBV5-4	-	TRBD1	TRBJ1-1	TGTGCCAGCAGCTTGGGAATAGACAGGGGAAGTAAAGCTTTCTTT	CASSLGIDRGSKAFF
TRBV27	-	-	TRBJ1-3	TGTGCCAGCAGACGAGGACAGAGCTCTGGAAACACCATATATTTT	CASRRGQSSGNTIYF
TRBV7-2	few	TRBD1	TRBJ1-2	TGTGCCAGCAGCTTAGCGGGACAGGGGGCCTTTGGCTACACCTTC	CASSLAGQGAFGYTF
TRBV2	-	-	TRBJ1-4	TGTGCCAGCAGAGCAGGGTGGATTTATTCTAATGAAAAACTGTTTTTT	CASRAGWIYSNEKLFF